Given below is one T cell receptor beta chain in context. With 7 bases removed from V and 6 bases from J, the gap between germline ends came to 21 bases. The CDR3 sequence is 15 residues long. From germline, CDR1 is SEHNR and CDR2 FQNEAQ (reference sequence). A single record per CDR3 protein comes from TCRdb applying MiXCR to the RT-PCR reads. The repertoire includes 550,000 to 750,000 distinct CDR3 sequences, 12% to 15% of them detected once, and 3.6% sits in the top ten. This clonotype was obtained from a female donor in good health, serving as a healthy control. Sequencing was performed on memory CD4+ T cells from blood. The chain carries TRBV7-9 and TRBJ1-2, with TRBD1 as a possible D gene (6 bases). The CDR3 region has the DNA TGTGCCAGCACCAACGGGTGGGCAGGGGTCCATGGCTACACCTTC. It codes for CASTNGWAGVHGYTF.